Below, one T cell receptor beta chain is given with its context. Original processing notes: Reference gene primer amplification gave estimated nucleated cell counts. The data were produced by immunoSEQ multiplex PCR, yet TCRdb's version contains in-frame clones alone and is incomplete. From that table come the V and J calls and clone size; the DNA was used to work out D and trimming. The table records about 370,000 clones, about 89% of them present only once. This record comes from a study of blood T cell repertoires in COVID-19. Study-wide context: Acute-phase and convalescent COVID-19 samples originated in the United States, Italy and Spain.

The Seattle patients, enrolled during active infection, were followed longitudinally. Source material: peripheral blood. This TCR was recovered from a woman in her twenties or thirties with COVID-19, enrolled during active disease.

The CDR3 loop is CASSLWGGMNTEAFF. The CDR3 DNA follows: TGTGCCAGCAGTTTATGGGGCGGGATGAACACTGAAGCTTTCTTT. The chain is built from TRBV28 and TRBJ1-1; D is uncertain. V lost 0 bases and J 0 bases, leaving 8 bases between the germline ends. The CDR3 is made up of 15 amino acids. CDR1 and CDR2 from the germline V gene are MDHEN and SYDVKM.